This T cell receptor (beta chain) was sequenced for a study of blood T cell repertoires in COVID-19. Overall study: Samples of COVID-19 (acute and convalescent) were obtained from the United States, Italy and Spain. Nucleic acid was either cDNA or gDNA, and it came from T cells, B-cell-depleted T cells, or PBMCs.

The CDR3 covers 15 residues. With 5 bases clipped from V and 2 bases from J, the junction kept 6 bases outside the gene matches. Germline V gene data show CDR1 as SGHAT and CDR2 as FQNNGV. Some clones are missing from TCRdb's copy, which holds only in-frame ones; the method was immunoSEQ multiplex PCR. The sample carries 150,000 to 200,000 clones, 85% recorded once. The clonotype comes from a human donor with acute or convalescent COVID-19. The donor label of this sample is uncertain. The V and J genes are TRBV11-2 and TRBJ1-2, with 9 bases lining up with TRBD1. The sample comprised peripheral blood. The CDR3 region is CASSLRTGVNYGYTF. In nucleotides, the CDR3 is TGTGCCAGCAGCCTCCGGACAGGGGTGAACTATGGCTACACCTTC. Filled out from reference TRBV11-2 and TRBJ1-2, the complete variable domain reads EAGVAQSPRYKIIEKRQSVAFWCNPISGHATLYWYQQILGQGPKLLIQFQNNGVVDDSQLPKDRFSAERLKGVDSTLKIQPAKLEDSAVYLCASSLRTGVNYGYTFGSGTRLTVV.